The 17 T cell receptor beta chains reported below all come from one sample, sequenced in a study of blood T cell repertoires in COVID-19. Produced via immunoSEQ multiplex PCR; TCRdb's table is partial and in-frame only. The sample has about 440,000 clones, roughly 90% seen once; the top ten hold 4% to 4.5%. The material sequenced was peripheral blood. The receptor set was obtained from a woman aged 25-40 years with acute or convalescent COVID-19.

This clone was recorded only once. V and J are TRBV10-3 and TRBJ2-3; D possibly corresponds to TRBD2 (5 bases). The V gene's germline CDR1 is ENHRY and CDR2 SYGVKD. V lost 4 bases and J 2 bases, leaving 7 bases between the germline ends. The CDR3 sequence is 13 residues long. CDR3 bases: TGTGCCATCAGTGGAGGGCCCACAGATACGCAGTATTTT. It specifies CAISGGPTDTQYF.

This clone was counted a single time. The V gene is TRBV28, the J gene TRBJ1-6, with D unclear. This CDR3 region has 16 residues. Germline-derived CDR1 and CDR2 are MDHEN and SYDVKM. Trimming removed 2 bases at V and 11 bases at J, with 19 bases between. The CDR3 coding sequence is TGTGCCAGCAGTTTAAATTTAGGAGTTAGTGGAGCACCCCTCCACTTT. Protein sequence: CASSLNLGVSGAPLHF.

The gene calls are TRBV18 and TRBJ2-1; no definite D call. V shed 8 bases and J shed 7 bases, with 18 bases lying between them. Germline CDR1 KGHSH, CDR2 LQKENI. This CDR3 comprises 14 residues. CDR3 in amino acids: CASAKATTGNEQFF. In DNA form, the CDR3 reads TGTGCCAGCGCTAAAGCTACTACTGGAAATGAGCAGTTCTTC.

V usage is TRBV11-2 and J usage is TRBJ2-7; D may be TRBD1 (5 bases). The CDR3 is 14 amino acids. V dropped 0 bases and J dropped 5 bases, with 11 bases sitting between them. Germline-derived CDR1 and CDR2 are SGHAT and FQNNGV. CDR3 DNA sequence: TGTGCCAGCAGCTTAGATGACAGACGGGACGAGCAGTACTTC. Amino acid sequence: CASSLDDRRDEQYF.

The chain couples TRBV29-1 to TRBJ1-2, with a possible D match to TRBD1 (5 bases). Looked up from germline, CDR1 is SQVTM and CDR2 is ANQGSEA. The CDR3 spans 14 residues. The V and J ends lost 1 base and 6 bases respectively, with 15 bases between them. The CDR3 DNA reads TGCAGCGTTGAAGTGAACGGGCGGGGCCATGGCTACACCTTC. As protein: CSVEVNGRGHGYTF. Using reference TRBV29-1 and TRBJ1-2 for the parts outside the CDR3, the full variable domain is SAVISQKPSRDICQRGTSLTIQCQVDSQVTMMFWYRQQPGQSLTLIATANQGSEATYESGFVIDKFPISRPNLTFSTLTVSNMSPEDSSIYLCSVEVNGRGHGYTFGSGTRLTVV.

This rearrangement joins TRBV28 to TRBJ1-3; 10 bases agree with TRBD1. V shed 8 bases, J shed 0 bases, and the junction held 7 bases outside the gene matches. Per the germline V gene, CDR1 is MDHEN and CDR2 is SYDVKM. The CDR3 spans 16 residues. CDR3 in amino acids: CASHRGQGYSGNTIYF. The CDR3 region has the DNA TGTGCCAGCCACAGGGGACAGGGGTACTCTGGAAACACCATATATTTT.

CDR3 residues: CNPRRRGRNYGYTF. Written as DNA, the CDR3 is TGCAACCCGCGGCGCAGGGGTCGGAACTATGGCTACACCTTC. This chain links TRBV29-1 with TRBJ1-2, with D tentatively TRBD1 (6 bases). Germline assignment: CDR1 SQVTM and CDR2 ANQGSEA. The CDR3 loop spans 14 amino acids.

V and J are TRBV28 and TRBJ2-5, with D perhaps matching TRBD1 (6 bases). V was clipped by 6 bases and J by 4 bases, with 12 bases between them. Looked up from germline, CDR1 is MDHEN and CDR2 is SYDVKM. CDR3 size: 13 residues. The CDR3 here is CASSYQGLETQYF. The CDR3 region has the DNA TGTGCCAGCAGCTACCAGGGGTTAGAGACCCAGTACTTC.

The chain uses TRBV5-1 and TRBJ2-1; tentative D call: TRBD2 (6 bases). The CDR3 contains 16 residues. V shed 1 base and J shed 10 bases, with 21 bases lying between them. Germline assignment: CDR1 SGHRS and CDR2 YFSETQ. The CDR3 reads CASSLMVTSAFSEQFF. The CDR3 DNA reads as TGCGCCAGCAGCTTGATGGTGACTAGTGCTTTCTCCGAGCAGTTCTTC.

The chain combines TRBV6-6 with TRBJ2-5, with a possible D match to TRBD1 (6 bases). The V gene's germline CDR1 is MNHNY and CDR2 SVGAGI (reference sequence). The CDR3 is 16 residues long. V gave up 7 bases and J gave up 1 base, with 19 bases separating them. The CDR3 here is CASTVGQINTQETQYF. The DNA for the CDR3 is TGTGCCAGCACGGTCGGACAGATAAACACCCAAGAGACCCAGTACTTC.

The chain has TRBV5-6 and TRBJ1-6, with 7 bases lining up with TRBD1. J gave up 17 bases and V 0 bases, and 14 bases lay outside the gene matches. CDR1 is SGHDT, CDR2 YYEEEE, per germline. The CDR3 length is 15 residues. CDR3 residues: CASSLGPTLRGPIHF. The CDR3 DNA sequence: TGTGCCAGCAGCTTGGGACCTACGTTGAGGGGGCCCATCCACTTT.

In DNA form, the CDR3 reads TGTGCCAGGGAGGGGAACAATCAGCCCCAGCATTTT. This translates into CAREGNNQPQHF. V usage is TRBV13 and J usage is TRBJ1-5, with D possibly being TRBD1 (5 bases). The CDR3 is 12 amino acids. V shed 9 bases and J shed 3 bases, with 9 bases lying between them. Germline-derived CDR1 and CDR2 are PRHDT and FYEKMQ (reference sequence).

This clone has only one observation. The CDR3 region has the DNA TGTGCCAGCAGCCAAAGGACTAGCGGGGGGGGCCGAGGGACCCAGTACTTC. Its protein is CASSQRTSGGGRGTQYF. The chain joins TRBV3-1 (or the pseudogene TRBV3-2) to TRBJ2-5; 15 bases align to TRBD2. Looked up from germline, CDR1 is LGHDT and CDR2 is YNNKEL (reference sequence). The CDR3 covers 17 residues. J lost 7 bases, V lost 2 bases, and 8 bases had no gene match.

The chain employs TRBV9 and TRBJ2-7; a possible D gene is TRBD2 (7 bases). There are 13 residues in the CDR3. Germline V gene data show CDR1 as SGDLS and CDR2 as YYNGEE. Trimming removed 3 bases at V and 2 bases at J, with 9 bases between. The CDR3 DNA reads as TGTGCCAGCAGCGAAGGGGGGGCCTACGAGCAGTACTTC. Protein product: CASSEGGAYEQYF. The full variable domain, its missing parts supplied by reference TRBV9 and TRBJ2-7, is DSGVTQTPKHLITATGQRVTLRCSPRSGDLSVYWYQQSLDQGLQFLIQYYNGEERAKGNILERFSAQQFPDLHSELNLSSLELGDSALYFCASSEGGAYEQYFGPGTRLTVT.

This clone is a singleton in its sample. The chain employs TRBV5-6 and TRBJ1-5; tentative D call: TRBD1 (6 bases). Per germline, CDR1 SGHDT and CDR2 YYEEEE. The CDR3 is 13 amino acids. Trimming cost V 4 bases and J 3 bases, with 8 bases left between them. The CDR3 sequence is CASSGTPNQPQHF. CDR3 sequence (DNA): TGTGCCAGCAGCGGGACACCCAATCAGCCCCAGCATTTT.

This clone was found a few times. The rearrangement uses TRBV28 and TRBJ2-7; no clear D gene. The V gene's germline CDR1 is MDHEN and CDR2 SYDVKM. Between the trimmed V and J ends, which lost 5 bases and 3 bases, there was a span of 14 bases. This CDR3 has 14 amino acids. The CDR3 DNA reads TGTGCCAGCAGTACCCCCCGGAGTTTCTACGAGCAGTACTTC. Translating it yields CASSTPRSFYEQYF.

The J gene is TRBJ1-6, the V gene TRBV2; 7 nucleotides agree with TRBD1. Germline-derived CDR1 and CDR2 are SNHLY and FYNNEI. V gave up 8 bases and J gave up 3 bases; unmatched junction bases: 10. The CDR3 runs 16 residues. In nucleotides, the CDR3 is TGTGCCAGCTTCTGGGACAGACAATTCTATAATTCACCCCTCCACTTT. The encoded protein is CASFWDRQFYNSPLHF. Variable domain in full (rest from reference TRBV2 and TRBJ1-6): EPEVTQTPSHQVTQMGQEVILRCVPISNHLYFYWYRQILGQKVEFLVSFYNNEISEKSEIFDDQFSVERPDGSNFTLKIRSTKLEDSAMYFCASFWDRQFYNSPLHFGNGTRLTVT.